This TCR beta chain was recorded in a study of T-cell reconstitution after alpha-beta-depleted transplantation in children. Library preparation (for TCRbeta) was performed with unique molecular identifiers. Via MiXCR, TCRdb re-called the PCR reads, giving one row per CDR3 protein. The sample yields about a million distinct CDR3 sequences, about 30% seen once. This clonotype was counted only a few times. V lost 1 base, J lost 4 bases, and 9 bases lay in between. The germline gives CDR1 LNHNV, CDR2 YYDKDF (reference sequence). This CDR3 has 14 residues. The input for sequencing was PBMCs, mostly from graft donor cells, taken 360 days after TCRalphabeta/CD19-depleted stem cell transplant. The TCR originated in a boy less than two years old who had a stem cell transplant for SCID, so the T cells may come from the graft donor. The chain employs TRBV15 and TRBJ2-3; D is unclear. The DNA for the CDR3 is TGTGCCACCAGCAGAGGATCCCAGGCAGATACGCAGTATTTT. It specifies CATSRGSQADTQYF.